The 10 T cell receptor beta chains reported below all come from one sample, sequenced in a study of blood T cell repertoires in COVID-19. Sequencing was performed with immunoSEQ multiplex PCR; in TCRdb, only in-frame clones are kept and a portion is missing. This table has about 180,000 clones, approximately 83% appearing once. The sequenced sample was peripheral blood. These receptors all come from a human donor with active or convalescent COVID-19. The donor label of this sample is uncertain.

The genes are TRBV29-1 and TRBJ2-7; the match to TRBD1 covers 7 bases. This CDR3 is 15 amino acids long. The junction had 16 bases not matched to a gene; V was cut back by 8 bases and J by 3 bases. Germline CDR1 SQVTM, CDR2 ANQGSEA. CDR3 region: CSPGRLAGGRYEQYF. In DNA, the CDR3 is TGCAGCCCCGGCCGGTTGGCAGGGGGACGCTACGAGCAGTACTTC.

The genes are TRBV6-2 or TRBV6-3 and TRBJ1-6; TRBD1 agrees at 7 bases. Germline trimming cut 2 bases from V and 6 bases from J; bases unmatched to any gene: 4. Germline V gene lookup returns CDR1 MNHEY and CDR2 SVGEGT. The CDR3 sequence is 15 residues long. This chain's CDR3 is CASSYGQVLNSPLHF. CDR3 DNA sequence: TGTGCCAGCAGTTACGGACAGGTCCTTAATTCACCCCTCCACTTT.

Here the CDR3 DNA reads TGTGCCAGCAGCGGAGGGAGCACTGAAGCTTTCTTT. Translation gives CASSGGSTEAFF. The chain has TRBV9 and TRBJ1-1; D ambiguous. Germline CDR1 and CDR2: SGDLS and YYNGEE. This CDR3 is built from 12 residues. V was cut by 3 bases and J by 4 bases, with 7 bases left in between.

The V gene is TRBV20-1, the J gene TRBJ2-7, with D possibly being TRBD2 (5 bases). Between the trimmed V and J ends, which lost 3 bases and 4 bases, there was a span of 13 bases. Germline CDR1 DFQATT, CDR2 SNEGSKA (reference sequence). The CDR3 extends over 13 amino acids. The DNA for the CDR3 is TGCAGTGCTAGTAGGCGGGCAGGATACGAGCAGTACTTC. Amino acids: CSASRRAGYEQYF.

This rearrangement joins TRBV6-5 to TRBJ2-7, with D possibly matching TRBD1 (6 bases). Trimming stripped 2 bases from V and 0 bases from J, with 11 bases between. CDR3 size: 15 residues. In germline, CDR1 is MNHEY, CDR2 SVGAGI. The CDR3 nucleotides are TGTGCCAGCAGTTACCGGGACACAGACTCCTACGAGCAGTACTTC. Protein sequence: CASSYRDTDSYEQYF.

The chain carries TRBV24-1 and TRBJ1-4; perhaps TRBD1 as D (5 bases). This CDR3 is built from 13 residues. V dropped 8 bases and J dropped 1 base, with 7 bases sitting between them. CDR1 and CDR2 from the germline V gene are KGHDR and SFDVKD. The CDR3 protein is CATNGGTNEKLFF. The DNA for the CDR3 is TGTGCCACCAACGGGGGAACTAATGAAAAACTGTTTTTT.

CDR3 sequence reads: CASSLGGGTGNTEAFF. The CDR3 coding sequence is TGTGCCAGCAGCTTGGGAGGGGGAACAGGGAACACTGAAGCTTTCTTT. The chain recombines TRBV5-4 with TRBJ1-1, with a weak D call TRBD1 (6 bases). The V gene's germline CDR1 is SGHNT and CDR2 YYREEE (reference sequence). The ends were cut back, 0 bases at V and 1 base at J, with 13 bases in the middle. The length of the CDR3 is 16 residues.

The CDR3 spells CASSPRTSGGGTSGANVLTF. CDR3 DNA sequence: TGTGCCAGCAGCCCCCGGACTAGCGGGGGGGGAACCTCTGGGGCCAACGTCCTGACTTTC. The chain recombines TRBV4-2 with TRBJ2-6; 15 bases are shared with TRBD2. The trim removed 4 bases at V and 0 bases at J, leaving 7 bases unmatched. This CDR3 has 20 residues. Per germline, CDR1 LGHNA and CDR2 YNFKEQ.

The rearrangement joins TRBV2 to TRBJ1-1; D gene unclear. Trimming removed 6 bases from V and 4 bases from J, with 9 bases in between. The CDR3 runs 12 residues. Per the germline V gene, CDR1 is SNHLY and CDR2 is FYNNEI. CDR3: CASRQDSTEAFF. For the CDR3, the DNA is TGTGCCAGCAGGCAAGATAGCACTGAAGCTTTCTTT.

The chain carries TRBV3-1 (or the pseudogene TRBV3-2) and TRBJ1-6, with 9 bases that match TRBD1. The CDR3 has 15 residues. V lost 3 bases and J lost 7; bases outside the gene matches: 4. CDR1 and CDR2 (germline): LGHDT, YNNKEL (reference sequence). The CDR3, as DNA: TGTGCCAGCAGCCAGGAGGGACAGGGAAATTCACCCCTCCACTTT. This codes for CASSQEGQGNSPLHF.